The sequence of this TCR beta chain was determined in a study of cytomegalovirus exposure and HLA in healthy donors. Study results and limitations: In an earlier analysis, about 87% or about 30%: the productive usage of most TCR beta V segments. Across donors, sequencing depth was assumed by presence/absence analyses to be roughly uniform. TCR beta sequences reportedly predicted most subjects' HLA-A and HLA-B alleles accurately.

Concerning this clone itself: The antigen is not known.

In the PCR, 60 Vbeta and 13 Jbeta primers were used. Data came from immunoSEQ multiplex PCR; TCRdb stores just in-frame clones and leaves some out. In the table there are about 200,000 clones, 82% of which are singletons. What was sequenced was PBMCs. This TCR was sampled from a woman in her thirties or forties in good health and CMV-seronegative.

The chain's CDR3 is CATTSQGHRNEKLFF. CDR3 in DNA: TGTGCCACAACCTCCCAGGGACACAGAAATGAAAAACTGTTTTTT. The rearrangement joins TRBV2 to TRBJ1-4; the D gene is possibly TRBD1 (6 bases). The germline V gene encodes CDR1 SNHLY and CDR2 FYNNEI. CDR3 length equals 15 residues. Trimming shortened V by 10 bases and J by 5 bases, and 20 bases separated the two germline ends.